These 29 T cell receptor beta chains were all obtained from the same sample, sequenced in a study of blood T cell repertoires in COVID-19. TCRdb's table, derived via immunoSEQ multiplex PCR, lists solely in-frame clones and lacks some. In the table there are 160,000 or so clones, around nine tenths of which are singletons. The specimen sequenced was peripheral blood. The receptors were gathered from a man aged 55-75 years with active or convalescent COVID-19.

The V and J genes are TRBV19 and TRBJ1-4; no clear D. The CDR3 length is 13 residues. Germline assignment: CDR1 LNHDA and CDR2 SQIVND (reference sequence). V shed 3 bases and J shed 13 bases, with 15 bases lying between them. The CDR3 reads CASSMERASPLFF. For the CDR3, the DNA is TGTGCCAGTAGTATGGAGCGCGCTTCCCCACTGTTTTTT.

Here the CDR3 reads CASSLALQNGNTIYF. DNA of the CDR3: TGCGCCAGCAGCTTGGCCCTACAGAACGGAAACACCATATATTTT. The chain employs TRBV5-1 and TRBJ1-3, with unresolved D. Germline assignment: CDR1 SGHRS and CDR2 YFSETQ. The CDR3 sequence is 15 residues long. V dropped 0 bases and J dropped 4 bases, with 11 bases sitting between them.

The rearrangement uses TRBV18 and TRBJ1-1, with 7 bases matching TRBD1. J gave up 0 bases and V 5 bases, and 6 bases lay outside the gene matches. CDR1 and CDR2 (germline): KGHSH, LQKENI. The CDR3 is 15 residues long. The CDR3 spells CASSGQRGLNTEAFF. The CDR3 DNA sequence: TGTGCCAGCTCAGGACAAAGGGGGCTGAACACTGAAGCTTTCTTT.

The chain combines TRBV28 with TRBJ1-2; TRBD1 agrees at 8 bases. The trim removed 6 bases at V and 0 bases at J, leaving 6 bases unmatched. Germline lookup yields CDR1 MDHEN and CDR2 SYDVKM. The CDR3 covers 15 residues. The CDR3 nucleotides are TGTGCCAGCAGATCGACAGGGGACGCTAACTATGGCTACACCTTC. This translates into CASRSTGDANYGYTF.

The genes are TRBV19 and TRBJ1-6, with D maybe TRBD1 (6 bases). Germline V gives CDR1 LNHDA, CDR2 SQIVND (reference sequence). The length of the CDR3 is 14 residues. The V end lost 7 bases, the J end lost 6 bases, and 13 bases lay between the germline ends. CDR3 nucleotides: TGTGCCAGTAAGACCGACAGGATTAATTCACCCCTCCACTTT. Protein product: CASKTDRINSPLHF.

V gene TRBV7-9 combines with J gene TRBJ2-3; 8 nucleotides match TRBD1. CDR1 and CDR2 from the germline V gene are SEHNR and FQNEAQ (reference sequence). The V and J ends lost 8 bases and 4 bases, in that order; junction bases with no gene match: 8. The CDR3 length is 14 residues. In DNA form, the CDR3 reads TGTGCCAGCCCCCCAACAGGGGGTGCAGATACGCAGTATTTT. Translating it yields CASPPTGGADTQYF. Using reference TRBV7-9 and TRBJ2-3 for the parts outside the CDR3, the full variable domain is DTGVSQNPRHKITKRGQNVTFRCDPISEHNRLYWYRQTLGQGPEFLTYFQNEAQLEKSRLLSDRFSAERPKGSFSTLEIQRTEQGDSAMYLCASPPTGGADTQYFGPGTRLTVL.

The chain recombines TRBV2 with TRBJ1-2, with TRBD1 matching over 8 bases. CDR1 is SNHLY, CDR2 FYNNEI, per germline. The J segment lost 4 bases and the V segment lost 6 bases, leaving 10 bases of the junction unmatched. CDR3 size: 15 residues. CDR3 nucleotides: TGTGCCAGCAGCGTTGACAGGGGTAAAACCTATGGCTACACCTTC. Protein product: CASSVDRGKTYGYTF.

This clone occurred once. CDR3 nucleotide sequence: TGTGCCAGCAGGAAGGGACAGACAATTTCCTACGAGCAGTACTTC. It codes for CASRKGQTISYEQYF. The V call is TRBV2, the J call TRBJ2-7; 7 bases map to TRBD1. Germline V lookup: CDR1 SNHLY, CDR2 FYNNEI. The CDR3 extends over 15 amino acids. The V and J ends lost 6 bases and 1 base, in that order; junction bases with no gene match: 9.

The rearrangement uses TRBV7-2 and TRBJ1-3; no reliable D call. V lost 1 base, J lost 0 bases, and 13 bases lay in between. Germline CDR1 is SGHTA and CDR2 is FQGNSA. This CDR3 comprises 17 residues. CDR3 in DNA: TGTGCCAGCAGCTTAGTCGGCCCCCGGAGCTCTGGAAACACCATATATTTT. This codes for CASSLVGPRSSGNTIYF.

The chain couples TRBV10-3 to TRBJ1-3; D unclear. CDR1 ENHRY and CDR2 SYGVKD come from the germline V gene. Trimming took off 0 bases at V and 0 bases at J, with 12 bases between the two ends. This CDR3 is 17 amino acids long. CDR3 DNA sequence: TGTGCCATCAGTGAGTCGAGGCCGTTCGGCTCTGGAAACACCATATATTTT. Translating gives CAISESRPFGSGNTIYF.

In this sample, this clone turned up once. The chain is built from TRBV5-8 and TRBJ1-2, with D unclear. CDR1 is SGHTS, CDR2 YDEGEE, per germline. The CDR3 contains 14 residues. V lost 1 base, J lost 3 bases, and 10 bases lay in between. DNA of the CDR3: TGTGCCAGCAGCTTGAGCTTCGTCGACTATGGCTACACCTTC. It is translated as CASSLSFVDYGYTF.

This chain joins TRBV3-1 (or the pseudogene TRBV3-2) and TRBJ2-5; TRBD2 agrees at 10 bases. The germline V gene has CDR1 LGHDT and CDR2 YNNKEL (reference sequence). This CDR3 spans 16 amino acids. V was clipped by 1 base and J by 5 bases; unmatched bases: 7. CDR3 sequence reads: CASSQGAGGLQETQYF. In DNA, the CDR3 is TGTGCCAGCAGCCAAGGAGCGGGGGGGCTACAGGAGACCCAGTACTTC.

V usage is TRBV2 and J usage is TRBJ1-6; 9 positions match TRBD1. There are 13 residues in the CDR3. CDR1 is SNHLY and CDR2 is FYNNEI in the germline V gene. V gave up 5 bases and J gave up 8 bases; unmatched junction bases: 1. The CDR3 nucleotides read TGTGCCAGCAGTCGGACAGGGGATTCACCCCTCCACTTT. Translation: CASSRTGDSPLHF.

This rearrangement joins TRBV14 to TRBJ1-1; possible D gene TRBD1, 6 bases. CDR3 length: 13 amino acids. CDR1 is SGHDN and CDR2 is FVKESK in the germline V gene. Trimming took 2 bases from V and 8 from J, leaving 12 bases between them. This CDR3 reads CASSQNREGEAFF. For the CDR3, the DNA is TGTGCCAGCAGCCAAAACAGGGAGGGCGAAGCTTTCTTT.

The chain links TRBV18 to TRBJ2-1, with 11 positions matching TRBD2. Germline V gives CDR1 KGHSH, CDR2 LQKENI. CDR3 length: 14 amino acids. V trimming: 3 bases; J trimming: 8 bases; junction bases outside the gene matches: 3. DNA for the CDR3: TGTGCCAGCTCACCCGGGACTAGCGGCGATGAGCAGTTCTTC. It is translated as CASSPGTSGDEQFF.

The genes are TRBV29-1 and TRBJ2-4, with D unresolved. Deletions cut 1 base from V and 2 bases from J, with 12 bases between. This CDR3 comprises 15 residues. CDR1 SQVTM and CDR2 ANQGSEA come from the germline V gene. The CDR3 is CSVEGPGRTKNIQYF. The CDR3 region has the DNA TGCAGCGTTGAAGGCCCTGGCAGGACCAAAAACATTCAGTACTTC.

This chain connects TRBV6-5 to TRBJ2-7; D uncertain. CDR1 MNHEY and CDR2 SVGAGI come from the germline V gene. Trimming left V 5 bases short and J 0 bases short, with 8 bases between. The CDR3 has 13 amino acids. The CDR3 region is CASSQHYSYEQYF. In nucleotides, the CDR3 is TGTGCCAGCAGTCAGCACTACTCCTACGAGCAGTACTTC.

The chain links TRBV11-3 to TRBJ2-7, with D perhaps matching TRBD1 (5 bases). The CDR3 consists of 15 residues. V was shortened by 0 bases and J by 3 bases, with 12 bases between the two germline ends. Germline loops: CDR1 SGHNT, CDR2 YENEEA. DNA for the CDR3: TGTGCCAGCAGCTTAGATCCAGGGCCTGTCTACGAGCAGTACTTC. Translated: CASSLDPGPVYEQYF.

CDR3 DNA sequence: TGTGCCACCAGCAGAGATGGCAGGGGTGAAAAACTGTTTTTT. Translating gives CATSRDGRGEKLFF. The chain has TRBV15 and TRBJ1-4, with D tentatively TRBD1 (6 bases). The CDR3 loop spans 14 amino acids. The V and J ends lost 0 bases and 7 bases respectively, with 9 bases between them. The germline CDR1 and CDR2 sequences are LNHNV and YYDKDF (reference sequence).

The rearrangement uses TRBV5-1 and TRBJ2-2; possible D gene TRBD2, 6 bases. The CDR3 has 15 residues. CDR1 and CDR2 from the germline V gene are SGHRS and YFSETQ. V was shortened by 0 bases and J by 7 bases, with 13 bases between the two germline ends. The CDR3 loop reads CASSLVQGGGGELFF. The CDR3 nucleotides read TGCGCCAGCAGCTTGGTGCAGGGAGGAGGCGGGGAGCTGTTTTTT.

The gene calls are TRBV6-4 and TRBJ1-3; no firm D call. This CDR3 is 15 amino acids long. The V gene lost 4 bases and the J gene lost 1 base, with 11 bases spanning the gap. The germline CDR1 and CDR2 sequences are MRHNA and SNTAGT. CDR3 coding DNA: TGTGCCAGCAGTGTGGAGGGAGGGTCTGGAAACACCATATATTTT. It specifies CASSVEGGSGNTIYF.

V is TRBV5-1 and J is TRBJ2-2; no reliable D call. The germline CDR1 and CDR2 sequences are SGHRS and YFSETQ. The CDR3 spans 12 residues. Trimming pared 4 bases from V and 1 base from J, leaving 2 bases between. CDR3 coding DNA: TGCGCCAGCAGCCAGAACACCGGGGAGCTGTTTTTT. It specifies CASSQNTGELFF. Using reference TRBV5-1 and TRBJ2-2 for the parts outside the CDR3, the full variable domain is KAGVTQTPRYLIKTRGQQVTLSCSPISGHRSVSWYQQTPGQGLQFLFEYFSETQRNKGNFPGRFSGRQFSNSRSEMNVSTLELGDSALYLCASSQNTGELFFGEGSRLTVL.

The chain uses TRBV3-1 (or the pseudogene TRBV3-2) and TRBJ1-1; D call uncertain. The CDR3 length is 14 residues. With 6 bases removed from V and 5 bases from J, the gap between germline ends came to 16 bases. The germline V gene has CDR1 LGHDT and CDR2 YNNKEL (reference sequence). The CDR3 here is CASSAPGLRTEAFF. DNA for the CDR3: TGTGCCAGCAGTGCGCCCGGGTTGAGGACTGAAGCTTTCTTT.

The chain employs TRBV12-3 or TRBV12-4 and TRBJ1-2; D remains unclear. V shed 9 bases and J shed 4 bases, with 15 bases lying between them. The CDR3 is made up of 13 amino acids. The CDR3 reads CASMLPGSYGYTF. Here the CDR3 DNA reads TGTGCCAGTATGCTCCCCGGGAGCTATGGCTACACCTTC.

The chain couples TRBV5-1 to TRBJ1-4, with 7 bases matching TRBD1. The CDR3 consists of 18 residues. Trimming took 0 bases from V and 2 from J; bases not matched to a gene: 10. Germline CDR1 SGHRS, CDR2 YFSETQ. The CDR3 nucleotides read TGCGCCAGCAGCTTGGGGGCCGGGGCAGGGGGGACTAATGAAAAACTGTTTTTT. Its protein is CASSLGAGAGGTNEKLFF.

This rearrangement joins TRBV7-9 to TRBJ1-3; 7 nucleotides align to TRBD1. The CDR3 contains 15 residues. The junction had 6 bases not matched to a gene; V was cut back by 0 bases and J by 7 bases. Germline V lookup: CDR1 SEHNR, CDR2 FQNEAQ (reference sequence). The DNA for the CDR3 is TGTGCCAGCAGCTTAGCTAGGGGGCGCGGGAACACCATATATTTT. This encodes CASSLARGRGNTIYF. Full variable domain (rest looked up from reference TRBV7-9 and TRBJ1-3): DTGVSQNPRHKITKRGQNVTFRCDPISEHNRLYWYRQTLGQGPEFLTYFQNEAQLEKSRLLSDRFSAERPKGSFSTLEIQRTEQGDSAMYLCASSLARGRGNTIYFGEGSWLTVV.

This chain uses TRBV7-9 with TRBJ1-2; no clear D. Germline loops: CDR1 SEHNR, CDR2 FQNEAQ (reference sequence). Trimming removed 1 base from V and 2 bases from J, with 5 bases in between. This CDR3 is built from 13 residues. CDR3 sequence: CASSLDGNYGYTF. CDR3 in DNA: TGTGCCAGCAGCTTAGACGGGAACTATGGCTACACCTTC. The full variable domain, rest sourced from reference TRBV7-9 and TRBJ1-2, is DTGVSQNPRHKITKRGQNVTFRCDPISEHNRLYWYRQTLGQGPEFLTYFQNEAQLEKSRLLSDRFSAERPKGSFSTLEIQRTEQGDSAMYLCASSLDGNYGYTFGSGTRLTVV.

The chain employs TRBV9 and TRBJ1-5; the match to TRBD1 covers 8 bases. The CDR3 runs 13 residues. CDR1 and CDR2 (germline): SGDLS, YYNGEE. V dropped 7 bases and J dropped 4; count of bases not matched to a gene: 4. CDR3 loop: CASGQGVNQPQHF. The CDR3 DNA sequence: TGTGCCAGCGGACAGGGAGTAAATCAGCCCCAGCATTTT.

This clone came up once. The chain links TRBV6-1 to TRBJ2-7; 7 bases are shared with TRBD1. The CDR3 runs 19 residues. V shed 4 bases, J shed 2 bases, and the junction held 20 bases outside the gene matches. From germline, CDR1 is MNHNS and CDR2 SASEGT. The CDR3 DNA reads TGTGCCAGCAGTGGGGGGACAGCTACTTACCCCCTTAATACCTACGAGCAGTACTTC. Its translation is CASSGGTATYPLNTYEQYF.